This T cell receptor (beta chain) was sequenced for a study of control samples from healthy donors and cancer patients. Germline CDR1 reads DFQATT; CDR2 reads SNEGSKA (reference sequence). This CDR3 has 10 amino acids. V lost 6 bases and J 5 bases, leaving 7 bases between the germline ends. Libraries were prepared by immunoSEQ multiplex PCR; TCRdb keeps only in-frame clonotypes and omits some of them. Seen here are 130,000 or so clones, roughly 88% observed once, and the top ten hold roughly 3.1%. The specimen was blood. The chain recombines TRBV20-1 with TRBJ1-2, with a possible D match to TRBD1 (5 bases). This TCR was sampled from a man aged 45-65 years in good health. For the CDR3, the DNA is TGCAGTGCGGGGGATTATGGCTACACCTTC. As protein: CSAGDYGYTF.